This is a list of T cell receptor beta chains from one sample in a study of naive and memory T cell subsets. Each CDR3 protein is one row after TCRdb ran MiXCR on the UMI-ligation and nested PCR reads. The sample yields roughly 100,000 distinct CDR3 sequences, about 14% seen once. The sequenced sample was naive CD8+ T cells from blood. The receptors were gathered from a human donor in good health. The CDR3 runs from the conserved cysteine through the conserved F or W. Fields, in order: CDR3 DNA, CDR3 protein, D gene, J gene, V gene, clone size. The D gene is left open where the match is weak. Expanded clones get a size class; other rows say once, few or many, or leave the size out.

TGTGCCAGCAGCTCCCCCGATTACGAGCAGTTCTTC,CASSSPDYEQFF,.,TRBJ2-1,TRBV7-9,few
TGTGCCAGCAGTTACCCACCACTAGCGGGGAACTTCTACGAGCAGTACTTC,CASSYPPLAGNFYEQYF,TRBD2,TRBJ2-7,TRBV6-2/TRBV6-3,few
TGCGCCAGCAGCTTGGAGGGACAGGAGACCTACGAGCAGTACTTC,CASSLEGQETYEQYF,TRBD1,TRBJ2-7,TRBV5-1,many
TGTGCCAGCAGTTTATCGGTCCCGAATACGCAGTATTTT,CASSLSVPNTQYF,.,TRBJ2-3,TRBV12-3/TRBV12-4,few
TGTGCCAGCAGCTTTACCGGGACAGGGTTACACGAGCAGTACTTC,CASSFTGTGLHEQYF,TRBD1,TRBJ2-7,TRBV11-2,few
TGTGCCAGCAGTTACGAAAGCGGTGTAAACACAGATACGCAGTATTTT,CASSYESGVNTDTQYF,.,TRBJ2-3,TRBV6-2/TRBV6-3,many
TGTGCCAGCAGTCCGACAGGGGGCAGCTCCTACGAGCAGTACTTC,CASSPTGGSSYEQYF,TRBD1,TRBJ2-7,TRBV27,many
TGTGCCAGCAGTTACTCGTATCCACGGGGGGTTGCCTACGAGCAGTACTTC,CASSYSYPRGVAYEQYF,TRBD2,TRBJ2-7,TRBV6-5,many
TGTGCCAGCAGTTGGACCCCAAATCAGCCCCAGCATTTT,CASSWTPNQPQHF,.,TRBJ1-5,TRBV5-4,few
TGTGCCTGGAGTGTAATGGGGGCCCGCTACGAGCAGTACTTC,CAWSVMGARYEQYF,.,TRBJ2-7,TRBV30,many
TGCAGCGTTGAGGGCTACACGGGAGTCCAGACTGAAGCTTTCTTT,CSVEGYTGVQTEAFF,.,TRBJ1-1,TRBV29-1,.
TGTGCCATCACTGCGGCCACCAGTACCTCCTACAATGAGCAGTTCTTC,CAITAATSTSYNEQFF,.,TRBJ2-1,TRBV10-3,.
TGTGCCAGCAGCGTAGGGGGACAGGGTGCCTCCTACGAGCAGTACTTC,CASSVGGQGASYEQYF,TRBD1,TRBJ2-7,TRBV9,.
TGCAGTGCTAGCCCGGGACTGGGGAGCTCCTACGAGCAGTACTTC,CSASPGLGSSYEQYF,.,TRBJ2-7,TRBV20-1,.
TGTGCCACCAGCGGATCCGGATCGGTGACAGGTCTGAGCAATCAGCCCCAGCATTTT,CATSGSGSVTGLSNQPQHF,.,TRBJ1-5,TRBV15,.
TGTGCCAGCAGTCTACTAGCGGGAGGTTCTTACGAGCAGTACTTC,CASSLLAGGSYEQYF,TRBD2,TRBJ2-7,TRBV6-2/TRBV6-3,few
TGTGCCACCAGTGATTTCTGGAACACTGAAGCTTTCTTT,CATSDFWNTEAFF,.,TRBJ1-1,TRBV24-1,.
TGTGCCAGCAGCCCCCGCGCTAATATCCGGGACAGGGCAACGTTTCCGGCTTTCTTT,CASSPRANIRDRATFPAFF,TRBD1,TRBJ1-1,TRBV7-9,.
TGTGCCAGCAGTCAGACAGGATCCGACACTGAAGCTTTCTTT,CASSQTGSDTEAFF,.,TRBJ1-1,TRBV12-3/TRBV12-4,.
TGTGCCAGCAGCTTGCCCAAGGGGAACACCGGGGAGCTGTTTTTT,CASSLPKGNTGELFF,.,TRBJ2-2,TRBV7-2,.
TGTGCCAGCAGTTTTAGCCGGACAGGGTCCTACGAGCAGTACTTC,CASSFSRTGSYEQYF,TRBD1,TRBJ2-7,TRBV28,few
TGTGCCAGCAGTTTTAGTCCCCTCTCCTACGAGCAGTACTTC,CASSFSPLSYEQYF,.,TRBJ2-7,TRBV12-3/TRBV12-4,few
TGCGCCAGCAGCTTTAGCGGGTTAAGCTCCTACAATGAGCAGTTCTTC,CASSFSGLSSYNEQFF,TRBD2,TRBJ2-1,TRBV5-1,.
TGTGCCAGCAGCTCTTCTTATCCGGCCGAGATAGCCCCTCCTGAAGCTTTCTTT,CASSSSYPAEIAPPEAFF,.,TRBJ1-1,TRBV12-3/TRBV12-4,many
TGTGCCAGCAGCTCTACCCCCGACGGGCAGTACTTC,CASSSTPDGQYF,.,TRBJ2-7,TRBV28,many
TGTGCCAGCAGCTTCGGACCGAGCTCCTACAATGAGCAGTTCTTC,CASSFGPSSYNEQFF,.,TRBJ2-1,TRBV7-3,.
TGCAGCGTTGAAGATCCCCTCGGCGGGTACAATGAGCAGTTCTTC,CSVEDPLGGYNEQFF,.,TRBJ2-1,TRBV29-1,.
TGTGCCAGCAGTTTAGGAGGGGGGGCGGAGACCCAGTACTTC,CASSLGGGAETQYF,.,TRBJ2-5,TRBV27,few
TGTGCCAGCAGCCAAGCCGGGACTAGCGGGAGTCGGGACGGCTACAATGAGCAGTTCTTC,CASSQAGTSGSRDGYNEQFF,TRBD2,TRBJ2-1,TRBV14,.
TGCAGTGCTAGAGATCCGCCCGGCGGGAACACTGAAGCTTTCTTT,CSARDPPGGNTEAFF,.,TRBJ1-1,TRBV20-1,few
TGTGCCACTTCCCCTGGTTGGGACGAGCAGTACTTC,CATSPGWDEQYF,.,TRBJ2-7,TRBV6-2/TRBV6-3,.
TGTGCCACCAGCAGAGTCGTGGAGAACACCGGGGAGCTGTTTTTT,CATSRVVENTGELFF,.,TRBJ2-2,TRBV15,few
TGTGCCAGTAGTATGACAGCGGTCACCTACGAGCAGTACTTC,CASSMTAVTYEQYF,.,TRBJ2-7,TRBV19,many
TGTGCCAGCAGTATCAGTGGGGTTGGGACCCAGTACTTC,CASSISGVGTQYF,.,TRBJ2-5,TRBV12-3/TRBV12-4,.
TGTGCCAGCAGTTACGACCCGGGGAGCACAGATACGCAGTATTTT,CASSYDPGSTDTQYF,.,TRBJ2-3,TRBV6-6,few
TGTGCCAGCAGTCGAGGGGGGGCAGGGTACAATGAGCAGTTCTTC,CASSRGGAGYNEQFF,.,TRBJ2-1,TRBV5-6,.
TGCAGTGCTAGAGAACTGGGACTAGCGGGGGAGAAAGATACGCAGTATTTT,CSARELGLAGEKDTQYF,TRBD2,TRBJ2-3,TRBV20-1,few
TGTGCCAGCAGTTATGGACAGGGGGCTTACAATGAGCAGTTCTTC,CASSYGQGAYNEQFF,TRBD1,TRBJ2-1,TRBV5-4,few
TGTGCCAGTAGTAGCCTAGCGGGAGGCTTCTACGAGCAGTACTTC,CASSSLAGGFYEQYF,TRBD2,TRBJ2-7,TRBV19,many
TGTGCCAGCAGCTTACCGTCAGCGGGCACAGATACGCAGTATTTT,CASSLPSAGTDTQYF,.,TRBJ2-3,TRBV7-6,few
TGTGCCAGCAGCCCTGGGACGGTCCTTCTGCCCCAGCATTTT,CASSPGTVLLPQHF,.,TRBJ1-5,TRBV7-9,.